This T cell receptor (beta chain) was documented in a study of blood T cell repertoires in COVID-19. Study details: The United States, Italy and Spain supplied acute and convalescent COVID-19 samples. PBMCs, B-cell-depleted T cells, or T cells provided the cDNA or gDNA that made up the material.

Source study methods: For nucleated cells, counts were estimated from reference gene primer amplification. Assay used: immunoSEQ multiplex PCR; TCRdb lists only in-frame clones, some missing. The V and J calls and clone size are taken from that table; D and trimming were inferred from the DNA. The sample yields 85,000 to 120,000 clones, around 90% seen once. The CDR3 has 13 amino acids. V lost 6 bases to trimming and J lost 2 bases; unmatched junction nucleotides: 3. V gene TRBV12-3 or TRBV12-4 combines with J gene TRBJ1-2; TRBD1 matches at 7 bases. This sequence was found in a man aged 45-60 years with active or convalescent COVID-19. Sequencing was carried out using peripheral blood. The CDR3 reads CASSRDSNYGYTF. In nucleotides, the CDR3 is TGTGCCAGCAGCCGGGACAGCAACTATGGCTACACCTTC.